Listed here is a single T cell receptor beta chain. The method was immunoSEQ multiplex PCR; TCRdb's version includes in-frame clones alone and lacks a portion of them. In the table there are roughly 640,000 clones, approximately 97% of which are singletons. The data belong to a study of shared clonotypes between healthy human individuals. This CDR3 is built from 13 residues. Germline V CDR1 and CDR2: MNHEY, SMNVEV (reference sequence). Trimming stripped 3 bases from V and 2 bases from J, with 8 bases between. The receptor was derived from a woman in her thirties in good health. Sequencing was carried out using naive CD4+ T cells sorted from blood. The subset was: CD45RA+ positively selected. The rearrangement links TRBV27 to TRBJ2-7; D uncertain. DNA of the CDR3: TGTGCCAGCAGTTTGCAACTCCCCTACGAGCAGTACTTC. Amino acid sequence: CASSLQLPYEQYF.